The present entry profiles one TCR beta chain with its context. Its antigen is not known. The data derive from a study of cytomegalovirus exposure and HLA in healthy donors. Study details: An earlier analysis found under 130 million unique TCR beta sequences from around 180 million T cells. Study results and limitations: The study assumed roughly uniform donor sequencing depth for presence/absence analyses. The likely explanation for a cluster of highly shared sequence variants was sequencing artifact. The study recorded 150 to 200 TCR beta chains that were cytomegalovirus-associated.

The CDR3 extends over 16 amino acids. Deletions cut 1 base from V and 1 base from J, with 13 bases between. Looked up from germline, CDR1 is SGHTA and CDR2 is FQGNSA. PCR involved 60 Vbeta and 13 Jbeta primers. The protocol was immunoSEQ multiplex PCR, while the TCRdb copy is restricted to in-frame clones and leaves out a portion. The table lists roughly 100,000 clones, about 80% of them singletons. Sequencing was performed on PBMCs. This chain uses TRBV7-2 with TRBJ1-1; possibly TRBD1 for D (6 bases). The receptor's source is a woman aged 60 to 75 in good health and CMV-seronegative. This chain's CDR3 is CASSLVEGGGNTEAFF. The DNA for the CDR3 is TGTGCCAGCAGCTTAGTCGAAGGGGGGGGGAACACTGAAGCTTTCTTT.